The clone carrying this T cell receptor (beta chain) was detected once. This record comes from a study of T cell changes during pregnancy in multiple sclerosis. Libraries were prepared by immunoSEQ multiplex PCR; TCRdb keeps only in-frame clonotypes and omits some of them. This table has around 51,000 clones, 85% to 95% appearing once. The sample consisted of peripheral blood, taken in the second trimester of pregnancy. The sequence came from a female donor with multiple sclerosis, enrolled in a pregnancy study.

The CDR3 reads CASSQGTGSGANVLTF. The CDR3 DNA reads TGCGCCAGCAGCCAAGGGACAGGGTCTGGGGCCAACGTCCTGACTTTC. The genes are TRBV4-1 and TRBJ2-6; TRBD1 aligns across 8 bases. The CDR3 loop spans 16 amino acids. After removal of 1 base from V and 1 base from J, the junction contained 0 bases not matched to a gene. The germline CDR1 and CDR2 sequences are MGHRA and YSYEKL.